Listed below are T cell receptor beta chains from one sample, sequenced in a study of blood T cell repertoires in COVID-19. This table comes from immunoSEQ multiplex PCR, and its TCRdb copy is limited to in-frame clones, with some not included. In the table there are fewer than 75,000 clones, approximately 79% of which are singletons. The sequenced sample was peripheral blood. These receptor sequences come from a man aged 55 to 70 with acute or convalescent COVID-19. Both conserved end residues are part of each CDR3. Each record gives: CDR3 protein, CDR3 DNA, CDR3 length, J gene, D gene, V gene, clone size. D genes are given only for firm matches. Expanded clones get a size class; other rows say once, few or many, or leave the size out.

CASSPTGVGGYTF	TGTGCCAGCAGCCCGACAGGGGTCGGTGGCTACACCTTC	13	TRBJ1-2	TRBD1	TRBV27	NA
CASSLGTQGPYGYTF	TGTGCCAGCAGCTTGGGGACCCAGGGCCCCTATGGCTACACCTTC	15	TRBJ1-2	NA	TRBV5-4	NA
CASITGLFFNTEAFF	TGTGCCAGCATCACGGGACTATTTTTTAACACTGAAGCTTTCTTT	15	TRBJ1-1	NA	TRBV6-5	few
CASSPRGDEQYF	TGTGCCAGCAGTCCCCGAGGAGACGAGCAGTACTTC	12	TRBJ2-7	NA	TRBV6-5	NA
CAWDRSGGRETQYF	TGTGCCTGGGACCGTAGCGGGGGACGGGAGACCCAGTACTTC	14	TRBJ2-5	TRBD2	TRBV30	NA
CASSMDYSSTDTQYF	TGTGCCAGCAGCATGGACTACTCTAGCACAGATACGCAGTATTTT	15	TRBJ2-3	NA	TRBV7-2	NA
CASSQERGHTVETQYF	TGTGCCAGCAGCCAAGAGAGGGGACACACTGTAGAGACCCAGTACTTC	16	TRBJ2-5	NA	TRBV14	NA
CASSPGANSPLHF	TGTGCCAGCTCCCCGGGAGCAAATTCACCCCTCCACTTT	13	TRBJ1-6	NA	TRBV19	NA
CASSLGVAGNTIYF	TGTGCCAGCAGCTTGGGAGTAGCTGGAAACACCATATATTTT	14	TRBJ1-3	NA	TRBV11-2	NA
CASLEPGAVNTEAFF	TGTGCCAGTTTGGAACCAGGGGCGGTGAACACTGAAGCTTTCTTT	15	TRBJ1-1	NA	TRBV19	few
CASIGTGHYGYTF	TGTGCCAGTATCGGGACAGGGCACTATGGCTACACCTTC	13	TRBJ1-2	TRBD1	TRBV19	once
CASSRDSLQGDTQYF	TGTGCCAGCAGCCGAGACTCCCTTCAGGGAGATACGCAGTATTTT	15	TRBJ2-3	NA	TRBV7-9	NA